These 7 T cell receptor beta chains came from one sample sequenced in a study of long-term antiretroviral therapy in people with HIV. Investigators performed immunoSEQ version v3.0 at survey level. Produced via immunoSEQ multiplex PCR; TCRdb's table is partial and in-frame only. The table lists more than 25,000 clones, 93% of them singletons. The sequenced sample was unsorted PBMCs, obtained approximately 6.5 years after starting antiretroviral therapy. The receptors here all came from a woman in her thirties or forties with HIV.

The chain couples TRBV19 to TRBJ1-1; D remains unclear. Trimming took off 2 bases at V and 4 bases at J, with 11 bases between the two ends. Germline V CDR1 and CDR2: LNHDA, SQIVND (reference sequence). CDR3 size: 14 residues. In DNA form, the CDR3 reads TGTGCCAGTAGTATAAAGGTGGCGGGCACTGAAGCTTTCTTT. Translating gives CASSIKVAGTEAFF.

V and J are TRBV18 and TRBJ1-2; D remains ambiguous. The CDR3 covers 14 residues. Trimming pared 5 bases from V and 3 bases from J, leaving 13 bases between. Germline CDR1 and CDR2: KGHSH and LQKENI. The CDR3 reads CASSKTATDYGYTF. CDR3 bases: TGTGCCAGCTCAAAGACGGCTACTGACTATGGCTACACCTTC. The complete variable domain, with remaining parts taken from reference TRBV18 and TRBJ1-2, reads NAGVMQNPRHLVRRRGQEARLRCSPMKGHSHVYWYRQLPEEGLKFMVYLQKENIIDESGMPKERFSAEFPKEGPSILRIQQVVRGDSAAYFCASSKTATDYGYTFGSGTRLTVV.

The chain carries TRBV10-3 and TRBJ1-3; tentatively, D is TRBD1 (5 bases). The CDR3 length is 16 residues. V was clipped by 4 bases and J by 0 bases, with 13 bases between them. The germline gives CDR1 ENHRY, CDR2 SYGVKD. In nucleotides, the CDR3 is TGTGCCATCAGTGGATCTACAGGTAGCTCTGGAAACACCATATATTTT. The encoded protein is CAISGSTGSSGNTIYF.

V is TRBV25-1 and J is TRBJ1-3; D gene uncertain. The CDR3 is made up of 14 amino acids. Germline V gene sequence: CDR1 MGHDK, CDR2 SYGVNS. V gave up 3 bases and J gave up 4 bases, with 10 bases separating them. In DNA, the CDR3 is TGTGCCAGCAGTGACCAGGCCACGGGAAACACCATATATTTT. Protein: CASSDQATGNTIYF.

This clone was picked up one time. The chain carries TRBV6-5 and TRBJ2-2; D possibly corresponds to TRBD2 (5 bases). Germline lookup yields CDR1 MNHEY and CDR2 SVGAGI. This CDR3 contains 15 residues. V dropped 5 bases and J dropped 1 base, with 11 bases sitting between them. Here the CDR3 DNA reads TGTGCCAGCAGTACCCGGGAAAGGAACACCGGGGAGCTGTTTTTT. Translation gives CASSTRERNTGELFF.

In its sample, this clone was seen once. The chain combines TRBV2 with TRBJ1-2, with 8 bases lining up with TRBD1. V lost 8 bases to trimming and J lost 4 bases; unmatched junction nucleotides: 9. CDR3 size: 14 residues. Germline V gene sequence: CDR1 SNHLY, CDR2 FYNNEI. The CDR3 region is CASGGQVSRYGYTF. The CDR3 region has the DNA TGTGCCAGCGGGGGACAGGTTAGCCGCTATGGCTACACCTTC. The full variable domain, its missing parts supplied by reference TRBV2 and TRBJ1-2, is EPEVTQTPSHQVTQMGQEVILRCVPISNHLYFYWYRQILGQKVEFLVSFYNNEISEKSEIFDDQFSVERPDGSNFTLKIRSTKLEDSAMYFCASGGQVSRYGYTFGSGTRLTVV.

The chain uses TRBV7-3 and TRBJ2-3; tentatively, D is TRBD1 (5 bases). Per the germline V gene, CDR1 is SGHTA and CDR2 is FQGTGA. Trimming took off 0 bases at V and 11 bases at J, with 12 bases between the two ends. The CDR3 totals 13 residues. The CDR3 region has the DNA TGTGCCAGCAGCTTAACCAAGAGACAGCAGCAGTATTTT. Its protein is CASSLTKRQQQYF.